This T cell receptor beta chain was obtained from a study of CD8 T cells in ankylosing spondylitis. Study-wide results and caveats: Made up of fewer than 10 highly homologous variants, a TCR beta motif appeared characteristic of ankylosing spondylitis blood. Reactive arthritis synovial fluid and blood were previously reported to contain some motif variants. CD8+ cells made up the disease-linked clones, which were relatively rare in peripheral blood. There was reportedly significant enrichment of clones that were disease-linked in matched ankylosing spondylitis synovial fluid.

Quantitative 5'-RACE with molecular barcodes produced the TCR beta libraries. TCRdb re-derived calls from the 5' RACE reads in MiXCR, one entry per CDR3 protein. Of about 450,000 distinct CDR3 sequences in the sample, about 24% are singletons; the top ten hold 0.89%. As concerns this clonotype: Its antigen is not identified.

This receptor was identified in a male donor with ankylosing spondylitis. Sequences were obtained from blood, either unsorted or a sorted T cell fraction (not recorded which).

The CDR3 sequence is CASSSHRASYEQYF. The DNA for the CDR3 is TGTGCCAGCAGCTCCCACAGGGCCTCCTACGAGCAGTACTTC. The V call is TRBV7-2, the J call TRBJ2-7, with D tentatively TRBD1 (6 bases). Germline V lookup: CDR1 SGHTA, CDR2 FQGNSA. This CDR3 has 14 amino acids. The V end was cut by 4 bases, the J end by 0 bases, with 10 bases between.